Listed below are T cell receptor beta chains from one sample, sequenced in a study of blood T cell repertoires in COVID-19. Generated by immunoSEQ multiplex PCR, the TCRdb table keeps only in-frame clones and is missing some. The data contain 70,000 to 85,000 clones, around nine tenths of them seen just once; the ten biggest clones take up around 2%. Sequenced input: peripheral blood. The receptor set was obtained from a woman aged 55 to 70 with acute or convalescent COVID-19. The CDR3 runs from the conserved cysteine through the conserved F or W. The D gene is left open where the match is weak. Clone size appears in some rows only: once, few, many, or a class for an expanded clone.

clone_size d_call j_call v_call cdr3_nt cdr3_aa
. . TRBJ1-1 TRBV11-1 TGTGCCAGCAGCTTAGGTAACTTGAACACTGAAGCTTTCTTT CASSLGNLNTEAFF
. . TRBJ2-1 TRBV3-1/TRBV3-2 TGTGCCAGCAGCCAAGACCGAGCGTCCGTTGAGCAGTTCTTC CASSQDRASVEQFF
. . TRBJ2-5 TRBV5-1 TGCGCCAGTAGAAACTGGGGGGGCGAGACCCAGTACTTC CASRNWGGETQYF
. . TRBJ2-2 TRBV18 TGTGCCAGCTCACCACCAGGGGACACCGGGGAGCTGTTTTTT CASSPPGDTGELFF
. . TRBJ1-5 TRBV18 TGTGCCAGCTCACCAGACGATGCGGAGCCCCAGCATTTT CASSPDDAEPQHF
. . TRBJ2-2 TRBV19 TGTGCCAGCCGGGTGGTCGGCACCGGGGAGCTGTTTTTT CASRVVGTGELFF
. . TRBJ1-1 TRBV6-2/TRBV6-3 TGTGCCAGCAGTTATACTTACGAGAACACTGAAGCTTTCTTT CASSYTYENTEAFF
. TRBD1 TRBJ1-2 TRBV6-2/TRBV6-3 TGTGCCAGCAGTTCCGGGACAGGGGGTAACTATGGCTACACCTTC CASSSGTGGNYGYTF
. . TRBJ1-2 TRBV23-1 TGCGCCAGCTTTCGGAGGGAAAGTGACTATGGCTACACCTTC CASFRRESDYGYTF
. . TRBJ1-2 TRBV28 TGTGCCAGCGGACAGAATTGGGGCTACACCTTC CASGQNWGYTF
. TRBD1 TRBJ2-3 TRBV7-2 TGTGCCAGCAGCTTAGCGCAGGCAGGGGGCTACGTACACACGCAGTATTTT CASSLAQAGGYVHTQYF
. TRBD1 TRBJ2-7 TRBV15 TGTGCCACCAGCGGCTTGGACAGGGGGCATAAGTACTTC CATSGLDRGHKYF
. TRBD1 TRBJ2-7 TRBV5-1 TGCGCCAGCAGCTTGGGGGACAGGGGGCAGGAGCAGTACTTC CASSLGDRGQEQYF
. TRBD2 TRBJ2-3 TRBV6-4 TGTGCCAGCAGTGCCCTAGCGGGGGGGCGAACAGATACGCAGTATTTT CASSALAGGRTDTQYF
. TRBD1 TRBJ2-7 TRBV18 TGTGCCAGCTCCCTCCCCGGGACAGAACCCTACGAGCAGTACTTC CASSLPGTEPYEQYF
. . TRBJ1-5 TRBV10-2 TGCGCCAGCAGCGCTGTCGGGTCCAATCAGCCCCAGCATTTT CASSAVGSNQPQHF
. . TRBJ2-7 TRBV5-8 TGTGCCAGCAGCCCCCGGTTGTCGGGAGAGGACTACGAGCAGTACTTC CASSPRLSGEDYEQYF
. . TRBJ1-4 TRBV18 TGTGCCAGCTCACTTGACAGTGAACGTGGGGAAAAACTGTTTTTT CASSLDSERGEKLFF
. . TRBJ2-7 TRBV18 TGTGCCAGCTCCCAAGACACCCGAGGGGGTCACTACGAGCAGTACTTC CASSQDTRGGHYEQYF
. . TRBJ2-2 TRBV9 TGTGCCAGCAGCCTCCGAGACAAGGCGAACACCGGGGAGCTGTTTTTT CASSLRDKANTGELFF
once TRBD2 TRBJ2-3 TRBV19 TGTGCCAGTAGTACCGGGGTAGCGGGAAATGGGGGCACAGATACGCAGTATTTT CASSTGVAGNGGTDTQYF
once TRBD1 TRBJ1-1 TRBV4-1 TGCGCCAGCAGCCAAGATTTTGGCAGGGGGAATACTGAAGCTTTCTTT CASSQDFGRGNTEAFF
. . TRBJ1-1 TRBV28 TGTGCCAGCAGATACGGGACACACACTGAAGCTTTCTTT CASRYGTHTEAFF
. . TRBJ1-5 TRBV7-2 TGTGCCAGCAGCGCGGGACTTTATAGCAATCAGCCCCAGCATTTT CASSAGLYSNQPQHF
. . TRBJ1-3 TRBV27 TGTGCCAGCAGTTCCGACCCCCGGGGTAGCAGCTCTGGAAACACCATATATTTT CASSSDPRGSSSGNTIYF
. TRBD2 TRBJ2-1 TRBV5-4 TGTGCCAGCAGCCTCCCGACTAGCCCCTACAATGAGCAGTTCTTC CASSLPTSPYNEQFF
. TRBD1 TRBJ1-2 TRBV28 TGTGCCAGCAGTTCGGGACAGGGGCGAGGCTACACCTTC CASSSGQGRGYTF
. . TRBJ2-3 TRBV18 TGTGCCAGCTCACCACCGTATGCGGGACCTAGCACAGATACGCAGTATTTT CASSPPYAGPSTDTQYF
. TRBD2 TRBJ2-1 TRBV7-2 TGTGCCAGCAGCTTAGCCGCTAGCGGGGGAAATGAGCAGTTCTTC CASSLAASGGNEQFF
. TRBD1 TRBJ2-7 TRBV27 TGTGCCAAGATACAGGGGCTTCTCGAGCAGTACTTC CAKIQGLLEQYF
. . TRBJ1-2 TRBV28 TGTGCCAGCAGTTTACCGAGGTATGGCTACACCTTC CASSLPRYGYTF
. TRBD1 TRBJ2-1 TRBV27 TGTGCCAGCAGTATGGACAGGGGGCAAGGCAATGAGCAGTTCTTC CASSMDRGQGNEQFF
few . TRBJ1-4 TRBV6-5 TGTGCCAGCAGCCTCACGCCCTTCGCTAACGAAAAACTGTTTTTT CASSLTPFANEKLFF
. TRBD1 TRBJ2-7 TRBV29-1 TGCAGCGTGGACAGGGCGGCCGAGCAGTACTTC CSVDRAAEQYF
. TRBD1 TRBJ2-1 TRBV6-2/TRBV6-3 TGTGCCAGCAGCACCGGGACAGGGGAATTCTATGAGCAGTTCTTC CASSTGTGEFYEQFF